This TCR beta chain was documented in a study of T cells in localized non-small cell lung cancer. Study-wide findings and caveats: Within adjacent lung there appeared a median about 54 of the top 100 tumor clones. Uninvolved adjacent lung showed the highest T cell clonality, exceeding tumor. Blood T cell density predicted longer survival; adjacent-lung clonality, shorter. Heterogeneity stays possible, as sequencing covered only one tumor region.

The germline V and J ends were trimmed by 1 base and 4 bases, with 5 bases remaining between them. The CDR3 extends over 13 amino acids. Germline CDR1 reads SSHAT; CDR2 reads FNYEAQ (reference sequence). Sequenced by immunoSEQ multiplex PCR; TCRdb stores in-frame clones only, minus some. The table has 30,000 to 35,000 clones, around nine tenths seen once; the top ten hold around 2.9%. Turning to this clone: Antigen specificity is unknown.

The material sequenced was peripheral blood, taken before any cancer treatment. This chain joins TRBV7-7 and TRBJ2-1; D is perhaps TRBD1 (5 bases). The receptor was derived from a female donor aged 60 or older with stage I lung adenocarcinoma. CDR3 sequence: CASSLGQYNEQFF. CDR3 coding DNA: TGTGCCAGCAGCTTAGGACAGTACAATGAGCAGTTCTTC.